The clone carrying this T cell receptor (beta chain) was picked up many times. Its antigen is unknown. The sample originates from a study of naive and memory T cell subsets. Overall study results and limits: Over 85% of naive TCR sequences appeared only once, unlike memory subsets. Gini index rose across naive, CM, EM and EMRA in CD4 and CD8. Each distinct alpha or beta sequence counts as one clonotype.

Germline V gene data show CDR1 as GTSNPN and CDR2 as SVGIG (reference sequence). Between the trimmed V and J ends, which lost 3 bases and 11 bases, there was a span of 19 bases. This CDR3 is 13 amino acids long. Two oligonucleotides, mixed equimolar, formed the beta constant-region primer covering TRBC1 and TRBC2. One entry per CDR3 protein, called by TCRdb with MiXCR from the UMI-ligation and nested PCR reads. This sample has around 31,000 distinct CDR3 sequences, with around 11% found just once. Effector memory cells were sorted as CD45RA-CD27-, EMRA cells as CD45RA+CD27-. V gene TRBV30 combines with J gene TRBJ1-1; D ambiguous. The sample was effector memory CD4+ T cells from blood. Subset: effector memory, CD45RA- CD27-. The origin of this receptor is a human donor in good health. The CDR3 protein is CAWRSARRVGAFF. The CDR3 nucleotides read TGTGCCTGGAGGTCTGCCCGCCGAGTAGGGGCTTTCTTT.